The clone carrying this T cell receptor beta chain was recorded many times. This entry comes from a study of T cell repertoires in cytomegalovirus infection. At the level of the study: Shared public TCR beta signatures pointed to both CMV infection and a matching HLA type.

TCRdb analysed the reads with MiXCR anew, one entry per CDR3 protein. There are under 200,000 distinct CDR3 sequences in the sample; roughly 28% occur only once, and 30% to 40% lies in the top ten. The CDR3 spans 15 residues. The ends were cut back, 5 bases at V and 2 bases at J, with 16 bases in the middle. Germline values: CDR1 SGHTA, CDR2 FQGNSA. The sequenced sample was PBMCs. This TCR derives from a human donor in good health (CMV status not recorded). Some clones in this sample may be carry-over from other donors' samples. V is TRBV7-2 and J is TRBJ2-7; D may correspond to TRBD1 or TRBD2 (5 bases each). DNA for the CDR3: TGTGCCAGCAGCGACCTGGGGACGGCCACCTACGAGCAGTACTTC. Amino acid sequence: CASSDLGTATYEQYF.